Reported below is one TCR beta chain. Its antigen remains unknown. Sequencing used immunoSEQ multiplex PCR; TCRdb keeps in-frame clones, though not all of them. Here the sample spans roughly 1,500,000 clones, approximately 98% being singletons. These data are taken from a study of shared clonotypes between healthy human individuals. Findings and caveats of the study: All-four-donor shared clonotypes had higher generation probabilities than non-shared clonotypes did. Roughly 5% of naive CD4 clonotypes were common to a handful of donors.

Germline CDR1 SGHAT, CDR2 FQNNGV. The CDR3 runs 17 residues. Trimming left V 3 bases short and J 0 bases short, with 18 bases between. The sequence was collected from a young man in good health. Material: naive CD4+ T cells sorted from blood. Sample subset: CD45RA+ positively selected. The chain recombines TRBV11-2 with TRBJ2-7; D unclear. CDR3 nucleotide sequence: TGTGCCAGCAGCTTGTTTCTTCAGCAGCGCGACTCCTACGAGCAGTACTTC. Protein: CASSLFLQQRDSYEQYF.